This is a list of T cell receptor beta chains from one sample in a study of blood T cell repertoires in COVID-19. Some clones are missing from TCRdb's copy, which holds only in-frame ones; the method was immunoSEQ multiplex PCR. The table shows about 480,000 clones, with 88% occurring only once. Material: PBMCs or T cells enriched from blood (not recorded which). The origin of the receptors is a woman aged 40 to 55 who had recovered from COVID-19. The CDR3 runs from the conserved cysteine through the conserved F or W. The D gene is left open where the match is weak. Clone sizes are given selectively: once, few, many, or a class where the clone is expanded.

D	V	size	J	CDR3	DNA
NA	TRBV7-2	NA	TRBJ2-1	CASSQGDWAQFF	TGTGCCAGCAGCCAAGGGGACTGGGCACAGTTCTTC
NA	TRBV11-3	NA	TRBJ1-1	CASSLYAGMDRLNTEAFF	TGTGCCAGCAGCTTATATGCAGGGATGGACAGACTGAACACTGAAGCTTTCTTT
NA	TRBV24-1	once	TRBJ2-7	CATSQVSSYEQYF	TGTGCCACCAGTCAGGTTAGCTCCTACGAGCAGTACTTC
TRBD1	TRBV18	few	TRBJ1-1	CASSPADRAGTEAFF	TGTGCCAGCTCACCGGCCGACAGGGCCGGCACTGAAGCTTTCTTT
NA	TRBV18	NA	TRBJ2-7	CASSAGPNYEQYF	TGTGCCAGCTCAGCGGGACCCAACTACGAGCAGTACTTC
TRBD2	TRBV7-2	NA	TRBJ2-3	CASSLRLAGISDTQYF	TGTGCCAGCAGCCTCAGACTAGCGGGGATATCAGATACGCAGTATTTT
NA	TRBV7-8	NA	TRBJ1-3	CASSSRTQEIGNTIYF	TGTGCCAGCAGCTCCAGAACACAGGAGATAGGAAACACCATATATTTT
TRBD2	TRBV18	NA	TRBJ2-3	CASSPRTSGRARSQTDTQYF	TGTGCCAGCTCACCACGGACTAGCGGGAGGGCCAGGTCCCAAACAGATACGCAGTATTTT
NA	TRBV19	NA	TRBJ1-6	CASSIGRQINSPLHF	TGTGCCAGTAGTATCGGCAGACAGATCAATTCACCCCTCCACTTT
TRBD2	TRBV11-2	once	TRBJ2-2	CASSFWTSGANTGELFF	TGTGCCAGCAGCTTTTGGACTAGCGGGGCGAACACCGGGGAGCTGTTTTTT
TRBD1	TRBV15	NA	TRBJ1-5	CATSRGEQGARQPQHF	TGTGCCACCAGCAGAGGGGAACAGGGGGCAAGACAGCCCCAGCATTTT
NA	TRBV24-1	NA	TRBJ1-1	CATRGQLNTEAFF	TGTGCCACCAGGGGGCAACTGAACACTGAAGCTTTCTTT
TRBD2	TRBV5-7	NA	TRBJ2-4	CASSLGSALAEEGKNIQYF	TGTGCCAGCAGCTTGGGAAGCGCTCTAGCGGAGGAAGGGAAAAACATTCAGTACTTC
TRBD2	TRBV4-2	once	TRBJ2-2	CASSQYSGGDRELFF	TGTGCCAGCAGCCAATATAGCGGGGGCGACCGGGAGCTGTTTTTT
TRBD1	TRBV27	once	TRBJ2-7	CASSLYRLTGGSYEQYF	TGTGCCAGCAGTTTATACCGATTGACAGGGGGATCCTACGAGCAGTACTTC
NA	TRBV10-3	NA	TRBJ2-7	CALSAGGGISYEQYF	TGTGCCCTTTCAGCAGGAGGTGGGATTTCCTACGAGCAGTACTTC
TRBD2	TRBV6-1	NA	TRBJ2-1	CASSEILLLAGARNEQFF	TGTGCCAGCAGTGAAATTTTATTATTGGCGGGAGCGAGGAATGAGCAGTTCTTC
TRBD1	TRBV5-1	NA	TRBJ2-5	CASAFDRGRTQETQYF	TGCGCCAGCGCCTTCGACAGGGGCCGAACCCAAGAGACCCAGTACTTC
TRBD1	TRBV5-4	NA	TRBJ1-1	CASSPQGARTEAFF	TGTGCCAGCAGCCCGCAGGGGGCGAGGACTGAAGCTTTCTTT
TRBD1	TRBV10-1	NA	TRBJ2-4	CASSDTGANIQYF	TGCGCCAGCAGTGACACAGGGGCCAACATTCAGTACTTC
TRBD1	TRBV15	NA	TRBJ2-7	CATSRGGGQGANEQYF	TGTGCCACCAGCAGAGGGGGTGGACAGGGGGCTAATGAGCAGTACTTC
NA	TRBV5-6	NA	TRBJ1-1	CASSSALQGTTEAFF	TGTGCCAGCAGCTCCGCTTTACAGGGCACCACTGAAGCTTTCTTT
NA	TRBV5-1	NA	TRBJ2-5	CASSLAQAQETQYF	TGCGCCAGCAGCTTGGCGCAGGCCCAAGAGACCCAGTACTTC
TRBD2	TRBV6-5	once	TRBJ2-1	CASSYDMTGGNNEQFF	TGTGCCAGCAGTTATGATATGACGGGAGGGAACAATGAGCAGTTCTTC
TRBD1	TRBV19	NA	TRBJ1-4	CASSITGQGAVDEKLFF	TGTGCCAGTAGTATAACTGGACAGGGGGCGGTTGATGAAAAACTGTTTTTT
NA	TRBV19	NA	TRBJ2-7	CASRAGYEQYF	TGTGCCAGTAGGGCAGGCTACGAGCAGTACTTC
NA	TRBV7-9	NA	TRBJ1-2	CASSVGARGYTF	TGTGCCAGCAGCGTGGGGGCGCGTGGCTACACCTTC